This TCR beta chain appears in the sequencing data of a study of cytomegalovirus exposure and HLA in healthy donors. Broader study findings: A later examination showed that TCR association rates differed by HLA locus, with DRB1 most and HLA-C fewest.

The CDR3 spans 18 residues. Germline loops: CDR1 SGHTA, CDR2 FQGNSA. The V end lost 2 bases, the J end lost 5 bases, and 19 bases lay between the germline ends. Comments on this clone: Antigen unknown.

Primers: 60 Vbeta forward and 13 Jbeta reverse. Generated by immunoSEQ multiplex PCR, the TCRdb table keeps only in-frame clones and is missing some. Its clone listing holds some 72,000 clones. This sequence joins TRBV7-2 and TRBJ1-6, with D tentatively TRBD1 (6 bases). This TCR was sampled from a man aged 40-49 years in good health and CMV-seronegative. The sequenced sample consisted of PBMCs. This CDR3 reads CASSLFLGSGDNNSPLHF. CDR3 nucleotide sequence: TGTGCCAGCAGCTTATTTCTAGGGTCAGGGGATAATAATTCACCCCTCCACTTT.